Below, 21 T cell receptor beta chains from the same sample are listed, as sequenced in a study of response to subunit inactivated influenza vaccine. TCRdb passed the RT-PCR reads through MiXCR, listing each CDR3 protein once. The sample yields about 540,000 distinct CDR3 sequences, 14% seen once. The specimen comprised PBMCs from blood, sampled about 12 days after vaccination. These receptors all come from a man aged 45 to 65 who received an inactivated influenza vaccine.

The sample holds a few counts of this clonotype. V usage is TRBV6-1 and J usage is TRBJ2-1; the match to TRBD2 covers 11 bases. The CDR3 is 16 amino acids. CDR1 is MNHNS, CDR2 SASEGT, per germline. The V gene end was trimmed by 5 bases and the J gene end by 9 bases; junction bases not matched to a gene: 12. The CDR3 loop reads CASSLPLLAGGGEQFF. CDR3 bases: TGTGCCAGCAGTCTGCCCCTTCTAGCGGGAGGAGGTGAGCAGTTCTTC.

The sample holds many counts of this clonotype. The chain is built from TRBV7-2 and TRBJ2-3, with 12 bases lining up with TRBD2. The CDR3 has 14 amino acids. Germline CDR1 SGHTA, CDR2 FQGNSA. With V trimmed by 7 bases and J by 6 bases, 5 bases remained unmatched. The CDR3 is CASKLAGGSDTQYF. CDR3 coding DNA: TGTGCCAGCAAACTAGCGGGAGGTAGTGATACGCAGTATTTT.

The CDR3 spells CAWSHGGTNTGELFF. In DNA, the CDR3 is TGTGCCTGGAGTCATGGCGGTACGAACACCGGGGAGCTGTTTTTT. The rearrangement links TRBV30 to TRBJ2-2; unclear D gene. CDR3 length equals 15 residues. The V gene lost 2 bases and the J gene lost 0 bases, with 10 bases spanning the gap. Germline values: CDR1 GTSNPN, CDR2 SVGIG (reference sequence).

The V gene is TRBV6-1, the J gene TRBJ2-2, with 9 bases identical to TRBD2. Looked up from germline, CDR1 is MNHNS and CDR2 is SASEGT. Germline trimming cut 7 bases from V and 0 bases from J; bases unmatched to any gene: 3. The CDR3 sequence is 15 residues long. CDR3 coding DNA: TGTGCCAGCACCCTAGCGGGGTCGAACACCGGGGAGCTGTTTTTT. Translating gives CASTLAGSNTGELFF.

This clonotype was detected ten times or more. The CDR3 nucleotides read TGTGCCACCACGGGGGATAGGGCTGGAGAGACCCAGTACTTC. The encoded protein is CATTGDRAGETQYF. The chain carries TRBV5-4 and TRBJ2-5; possible D gene TRBD2, 6 bases. Looked up from germline, CDR1 is SGHNT and CDR2 is YYREEE (reference sequence). The V end was cut by 9 bases, the J end by 4 bases, with 19 bases between. The CDR3 has 14 amino acids. Variable domain in full (rest from reference TRBV5-4 and TRBJ2-5): ETGVTQSPTHLIKTRGQQVTLRCSSQSGHNTVSWYQQALGQGPQFIFQYYREEENGRGNFPPRFSGLQFPNYSSELNVNALELDDSALYLCATTGDRAGETQYFGPGTRLLVL.

V usage is TRBV7-6 and J usage is TRBJ2-1, with 8 bases aligning to TRBD1. The CDR3 consists of 14 residues. Germline values: CDR1 SGHVS, CDR2 FNYEAQ. Germline trimming cut 4 bases from V and 5 bases from J; bases unmatched to any gene: 4. CDR3 amino acids: CASSYPGGDNEQFF. Here the CDR3 DNA reads TGTGCCAGCAGCTACCCAGGGGGCGACAATGAGCAGTTCTTC.

This clonotype was seen a handful of times. In DNA, the CDR3 is TGTGCCAGCAGTTTATCTGCGGTCGCTGTTGGGGGCAGGGACACTGAAGCTTTCTTT. It is translated as CASSLSAVAVGGRDTEAFF. V and J are TRBV27 and TRBJ1-1; tentatively, D is TRBD1 (6 bases). Germline CDR1 MNHEY, CDR2 SMNVEV (reference sequence). This CDR3 region has 19 residues. Trimming pared 0 bases from V and 3 bases from J, leaving 23 bases between.

This clonotype was picked up many times. This sequence joins TRBV4-3 and TRBJ2-5; TRBD2 is a possible D gene (6 bases). Germline V CDR1 and CDR2: LGHNA, YSLEER. Deletions cut 0 bases from V and 10 bases from J, with 18 bases between. This CDR3 region has 15 residues. DNA of the CDR3: TGCGCCAGCAGCCAAGATTGGGGGGACGGGGTTGTCCAGTACTTC. Its translation: CASSQDWGDGVVQYF.

The V call is TRBV5-5, the J call TRBJ1-1; 7 bases are shared with TRBD1. The CDR3 covers 16 residues. V lost 2 bases, J lost 1 base, and 8 bases stayed unmatched. CDR1 and CDR2 (germline): SGHKS, YYEKEE (reference sequence). CDR3: CASSLRAGTANTEAFF. CDR3 bases: TGTGCCAGCAGCTTAAGGGCCGGGACAGCGAACACTGAAGCTTTCTTT.

The rearrangement uses TRBV20-1 and TRBJ2-5, with 12 positions matching TRBD2. V lost 2 bases to trimming and J lost 1 base; unmatched junction nucleotides: 8. The CDR3 contains 17 residues. From germline, CDR1 is DFQATT and CDR2 SNEGSKA (reference sequence). CDR3 nucleotide sequence: TGCAGTGCTAGAAGCCTGACTAGCGGGGGACTCCAAGAGACCCAGTACTTC. Encoded protein: CSARSLTSGGLQETQYF.

V and J are TRBV3-1 and TRBJ2-7; tentatively, D is TRBD1 (6 bases). The ends were cut back, 0 bases at V and 2 bases at J, with 8 bases in the middle. The CDR3 loop spans 14 amino acids. The V gene's germline CDR1 is LGHDT and CDR2 YNNKEL (reference sequence). The CDR3 sequence: CASSQDEGAYEQYF. The DNA for the CDR3 is TGTGCCAGCAGCCAAGACGAGGGGGCCTACGAGCAGTACTTC.

This clonotype was seen repeatedly, ten times or more. The chain carries TRBV20-1 and TRBJ1-4; no clear D gene. V lost 3 bases to trimming and J lost 8 bases, with 7 bases between them. Germline V gene sequence: CDR1 DFQATT, CDR2 SNEGSKA (reference sequence). The CDR3 runs to 11 residues. CDR3 coding DNA: TGCAGTGCTAGGATTAACGAAAAACTGTTTTTT. Protein sequence: CSARINEKLFF.

V is TRBV12-3 or TRBV12-4 and J is TRBJ2-1; 7 bases line up with TRBD2. The CDR3 is 15 residues long. With 7 bases clipped from V and 2 bases from J, the junction kept 8 bases outside the gene matches. This chain's CDR3 is CASNPGGLAYNEQFF. The CDR3, as DNA: TGTGCCAGCAACCCCGGGGGGTTGGCCTACAATGAGCAGTTCTTC.

This clonotype was detected many times. The chain recombines TRBV20-1 with TRBJ2-2; 7 bases are a match to TRBD2. The germline V gene encodes CDR1 DFQATT and CDR2 SNEGSKA (reference sequence). The V and J ends lost 2 bases and 5 bases, in that order; junction bases with no gene match: 11. The CDR3 sequence is 16 residues long. The CDR3 is CSARTFRGGRTGELFF. CDR3 in DNA: TGCAGTGCTAGAACTTTCCGCGGGGGTCGTACCGGGGAGCTGTTTTTT.

This clonotype has a count of ten or more. This chain links TRBV3-1 with TRBJ2-5, with D uncertain. This CDR3 is 12 amino acids long. Trimming stripped 1 base from V and 9 bases from J, with 9 bases between. Germline V gives CDR1 LGHDT, CDR2 YNNKEL (reference sequence). As DNA, the CDR3 is TGTGCCAGCAGCCAAGTCGGTATTGCCCAGTACTTC. Encoded protein: CASSQVGIAQYF.

V and J are TRBV12-3 or TRBV12-4 and TRBJ2-7, with TRBD2 as a possible D gene (5 bases). With 6 bases removed from V and 2 bases from J, the gap between germline ends came to 14 bases. The CDR3 contains 14 residues. CDR3 region: CASRQSGLTYEQYF. DNA of the CDR3: TGTGCCAGCAGACAGAGCGGTCTAACCTACGAGCAGTACTTC.

As concerns this clonotype: The junction and the germline gene differ at one end; a read error may be behind it. V gene TRBV2 combines with J gene TRBJ1-1; 10 positions agree with TRBD1. The CDR3 is 12 amino acids. CDR1 is SNHLY, CDR2 FYNNEI, per germline. CDR3 sequence: CASSGQGAGFSF. As DNA, the CDR3 is TGTGCCAGCAGTGGACAGGGGGCGGGCTTCTCTTTT.

There are a few counts of this clonotype. The chain links TRBV5-1 to TRBJ2-5; 12 bases map to TRBD1. Germline V lookup: CDR1 SGHRS, CDR2 YFSETQ. There are 14 residues in the CDR3. V was pared by 3 bases and J by 5 bases, with 2 bases of the junction left unmatched. The CDR3 here is CASSSGTGGETQYF. The CDR3, as DNA: TGCGCCAGCAGCTCCGGGACAGGGGGCGAGACCCAGTACTTC.

In its sample, this clonotype was seen a few times. The chain is built from TRBV28 and TRBJ1-2; 7 bases map to TRBD1. The CDR3 contains 13 residues. Germline values: CDR1 MDHEN, CDR2 SYDVKM. Unmatched junction bases numbered 5, after V lost 6 bases and J lost 4 bases. The CDR3 DNA follows: TGTGCCAGCAGACCGACAGGGACCTATGGCTACACCTTC. This codes for CASRPTGTYGYTF.

Only a few counts were recorded for this clonotype. The chain employs TRBV10-3 and TRBJ2-2; possible D gene TRBD1, 6 bases. Germline V gives CDR1 ENHRY, CDR2 SYGVKD. V was shortened by 10 bases and J by 2 bases, with 17 bases between the two germline ends. The CDR3 is made up of 15 amino acids. The CDR3 loop is CATTFLGGNTGELFF. For the CDR3, the DNA is TGTGCCACCACTTTCCTAGGGGGAAACACCGGGGAGCTGTTTTTT.

The J gene is TRBJ2-6, the V gene TRBV5-1, with TRBD2 identical over 13 bases. V lost 4 bases and J lost 4; bases outside the gene matches: 8. In germline, CDR1 is SGHRS, CDR2 YFSETQ. This CDR3 spans 18 amino acids. In nucleotides, the CDR3 is TGCGCCAGCAGCCCAACGGGACTAGCGGGGACCGGGGCCAACGTCCTGACTTTC. It translates to CASSPTGLAGTGANVLTF.